What follows is one TCR beta chain and its context. Which antigen it targets is not known. Base qualities were left out, and no much larger clone turns up one base away. The data were taken from a study of shared clonotypes between healthy human individuals (dated by TCRdb to the early 2020s). Looking at the study overall: The cohort comprised a couple of women and a few men aged 18 to 49 years. To estimate repertoire size and how much clonotype sharing occurs between individuals, the study deeply sequenced the blood TCR repertoires of five healthy adults. Per donor, leukapheresis produced somewhere between about 0.85 and 8.9 billion PBMCs. For each donor, CD4 naive and CD4 memory were each given three plates, CD8 naive was given two plates, and CD8 memory was given one plate. Different laboratories and diverse techniques were used to prepare libraries and sequence TCR repertoires, to increase sequencing depth and limit assay-specific biases. The paper's findings and limits, for the study overall: Sampling was restricted to blood, and TCR repertoires in tissues likely differ from the TCR repertoires found in blood. Because the study included a small number of donors, the genetic and exposure-history diversity represented was limited. Even with the large sequencing depth, rarefaction of the sorted-subset datasets indicated that sequencing was incomplete. When a handful of donors were compared, the shared fraction of clonotypes was about 5.4% for naive CD4, over 3% for naive CD8, 2.3% for memory CD4, and approximately 0.4% for memory CD8. Compared with non-shared clonotypes, clonotypes shared by all four sorted-subset donors had higher generation probabilities. Naive subsets generally had larger estimated clonotype richness than memory subsets. Pairwise subsampling led to the expectation that sequencing depth would affect the degree of clonotype sharing among donors.

Healthy HIV-negative adults with no recently reported acute infections or vaccinations were included as donors. Only Caucasian adults living in Nashville, Tennessee, USA were represented among the donors. CD8 memory samples were composed of magnetically selected CD45RO+ cells combined with CCR7-negative CD45RA+ effector memory (TemRA) cells. Blood was obtained by leukapheresis, after which PBMCs were separated by Ficoll-Histopaque density gradient centrifugation and cryopreserved in liquid nitrogen vapor phase. Purity and quantity of every magnetically sorted T cell population were checked by analytical flow cytometry. Genomic DNA was isolated from each sorted fraction and quantified by UV absorbance on a Nanodrop 2000c. Trimming costs V 0 bases and J 4 bases, and their ends lie 12 bases apart. The CDR3 sequence holds 14 residues, the cysteine and phenylalanine included. The only DNA kept is the CDR3, 42 bases in frame from the first base. CDR1 and CDR2 are drawn from the germline V gene (reference sequence): GTSNPN, SVGIG.

Using the deep immunoSEQ assay, TCR CDR3 regions were amplified from genomic DNA by multiplex PCR. For each cell subset, the extracted genomic DNA was distributed evenly across all wells of several immunoSEQ 96-well plates, and each plate served as one replicate. For sorted subsets, roughly 200 ng genomic DNA, equal to 25,000 to 35,000 T cell genomes, was loaded into each replicate PCR. The purified libraries were quantified using a Qubit 3.0 fluorometer, sized with a Bioanalyzer 2100, and then quantified again using the KAPA Library Quantification kit. A separate single-read 150-cycle Illumina NextSeq 550 flow cell was used to sequence each immunoSEQ 96-well plate. The original pipeline was this. Because the immunoSEQ output included only junctional sequences and no quality scores, the filtering could not be the same as the filtering used for full-length reads. To assign V/J genes and CDR3, sequences were annotated against IMGT germline references using PyIR, a Python wrapper for IgBLAST v1.9. Reads with weak V/J assignments (E-value above 1e-6), missing CDR3, stop codons, out-of-frame junctions, or ambiguous translated residues were removed. V3J clonotypes were defined as sequences sharing the same inferred V gene, J gene, and CDR3 amino acid sequence. Percentage overlap between repertoires was calculated by dividing the number of shared unique clonotypes by the size of the smaller repertoire. Repertoire richness was assessed with RTK rarefaction, the Chao1 estimator, and Recon v2.1 estimates of unobserved clonotypes. Generation probabilities were computed with OLGA for all TCRbeta clonotypes obtained by the gDNA method from several donors. Sourced from immuneACCESS, this table was stored by TCRdb with only in-frame sequences that have V and J called. A share of the clones is absent; for the studies checked, an unresolved V gene accounts for under half, and the remainder has no known explanation. For V, J and clone size, that table is used; D and trimming come from the DNA. This sample holds fewer than 850,000 clones; roughly 87% were observed only once. Together, the top ten hold around a third of the sample.

This receptor was identified in a man aged 18 to 29 in good health. Some clones in this sample may be carry-over from other donors' samples. The rearranged chain carries TRBV30 and TRBJ1-2, with the D gene call left open. The specimen sequenced was memory CD8+ T cells from PBMCs. The cell subset or site label of this sample denotes: CD45RO+ cells pooled with CCR7-negative TemRA cells. The CDR3 corresponds to CAWSVVEASYGYTF. The DNA sequence is given as TGTGCCTGGAGTGTGGTAGAAGCGAGCTATGGCTACACCTTC.